Presented here are 10 T cell receptor beta chains from one specimen sequenced in a study of cytomegalovirus exposure and HLA in healthy donors. 13 Jbeta primers and 60 Vbeta primers were used for the PCR. The method was immunoSEQ multiplex PCR; TCRdb's version includes in-frame clones alone and lacks a portion of them. The sample yields 55,000 to 75,000 clones, more than 70% seen once. Sequencing was performed on PBMCs. Receptor source: a man aged 18-30 years in good health and CMV-seronegative.

CDR3: CSVQGGQGNSPLHF. As DNA, the CDR3 is TGCAGCGTTCAGGGGGGACAGGGCAACTCACCCCTCCACTTT. V and J are TRBV29-1 and TRBJ1-6, with 9 bases aligning to TRBD1. Germline assignment: CDR1 SQVTM and CDR2 ANQGSEA. J was trimmed by 10 bases and V by 5 bases; bases with no gene match: 9. CDR3 size: 14 residues.

The rearrangement uses TRBV13 and TRBJ2-5; 7 nucleotides agree with TRBD1. The germline V gene has CDR1 PRHDT and CDR2 FYEKMQ (reference sequence). This CDR3 region has 13 residues. Trimming removed 3 bases from V and 5 bases from J; junction bases left unmatched: 3. The CDR3 region has the DNA TGTGCCAGCAGCTTCGACAGGGCGGAGACCCAGTACTTC. Translated: CASSFDRAETQYF.

The gene calls are TRBV9 and TRBJ1-6; no firm D call. The CDR3 length is 16 residues. Germline V lookup: CDR1 SGDLS, CDR2 YYNGEE. With 1 base removed from V and 5 bases from J, the gap between germline ends came to 13 bases. In DNA form, the CDR3 reads TGTGCCAGCAGCGTAACGAGCGGAGGGAATAATTCACCCCTCCACTTT. The encoded protein is CASSVTSGGNNSPLHF.

The rearrangement uses TRBV23-1 and TRBJ1-5; tentative D call: TRBD1 (5 bases). TRBV23-1 qualifies as an ORF whose function is uncertain. With 0 bases removed from V and 2 bases from J, the gap between germline ends came to 8 bases. The CDR3 length is 15 residues. The CDR3 loop reads CASSQSTRGNQPQHF. In DNA, the CDR3 is TGCGCCAGCAGTCAATCAACCAGGGGCAATCAGCCCCAGCATTTT.

With respect to this clone: At one of its ends the junction is not consistent with the germline gene, which may arise from a read error. The chain has TRBV6-1 and TRBJ1-2, with TRBD1 matching over 7 bases. Germline assignment: CDR1 MNHNS and CDR2 SASEGT. The CDR3 has 15 amino acids. The CDR3, as DNA: TGTGCCAGCATTGAACCGGGACAGACTAACTATGGCTACACCTTC. Its protein is CASIEPGQTNYGYTF.

The CDR3 nucleotides read TGTGCCAGCAGCGGAACAGGGGATTGGAACTATGGCTACACCTTC. This gives the protein CASSGTGDWNYGYTF. The rearrangement links TRBV9 to TRBJ1-2; 7 positions match TRBD1. Germline assignment: CDR1 SGDLS and CDR2 YYNGEE. J was trimmed by 2 bases and V by 3 bases; bases with no gene match: 7. This CDR3 has 15 amino acids.

The chain joins TRBV5-3 to TRBJ2-7; 12 nucleotides match TRBD2. TRBV5-3 is known as an ORF, though its function is uncertain. The CDR3 extends over 15 amino acids. The trim removed 4 bases at V and 2 bases at J, leaving 4 bases unmatched. Here the CDR3 DNA reads TGTGCCAGAAGCCATCGACTAGCGGGAGCCTACGAGCAGTACTTC. It specifies CARSHRLAGAYEQYF.

This chain's CDR3 is CASSEFVGRGTYEQYF. CDR3 sequence (DNA): TGTGCCAGCAGTGAGTTTGTCGGCAGGGGGACCTACGAGCAGTACTTC. This sequence joins TRBV25-1 and TRBJ2-7; 7 bases fit TRBD1. The V gene end was trimmed by 3 bases and the J gene end by 2 bases; junction bases not matched to a gene: 10. Germline CDR1 MGHDK, CDR2 SYGVNS. The length of the CDR3 is 16 residues.

This clone turned up a few times. The chain couples TRBV5-1 to TRBJ2-1; 8 bases agree with TRBD1. V dropped 0 bases and J dropped 5; count of bases not matched to a gene: 10. CDR1 is SGHRS and CDR2 is YFSETQ in the germline V gene. CDR3 size: 17 residues. CDR3 in DNA: TGCGCCAGCAGCTTGGGGCCCCAGGGGGCCTCTAACAATGAGCAGTTCTTC. Translation: CASSLGPQGASNNEQFF.

The J gene is TRBJ2-2, the V gene TRBV4-1, with a possible D match to TRBD1 (6 bases). Germline V gene lookup returns CDR1 MGHRA and CDR2 YSYEKL. This CDR3 contains 12 residues. Deletions cut 6 bases from V and 8 bases from J, with 10 bases between. Here the CDR3 reads CASSRTAGELFF. CDR3 nucleotide sequence: TGCGCCAGCAGTCGGACAGCTGGGGAGCTGTTTTTT.